The source of this T cell receptor (beta chain) is a study of T-cell reconstitution after alpha-beta-depleted transplantation in children. The TCRbeta library incorporated unique molecular identifiers. TCRdb independently ran MiXCR on the PCR reads; one entry per CDR3 protein. The repertoire includes approximately 300,000 distinct CDR3 sequences, over 7.5% of them detected once, and approximately 9% sits in the top ten. Overall study findings and caveats: Among T cells one year after transplant, newly produced cells accounted for most counts and diversity.

V lost 2 bases to trimming and J lost 1 base, with 10 bases between them. Germline V gene data show CDR1 as SGDLS and CDR2 as YYNGEE. The CDR3 contains 15 residues. This clonotype was observed at least ten times. Its antigen is not identified. The chain has TRBV9 and TRBJ2-1; no clear D gene. This clonotype was obtained from a female patient between 2 and 15 years old who had a stem cell transplant for Fanconi anemia, so the T cells may come from the graft donor. Specimen: peripheral blood, collected 360 days after TCRalphabeta/CD19-depleted stem cell transplant. This chain's CDR3 is CASSVDLPSYNEQFF. The DNA of the CDR3 is TGTGCCAGCAGCGTCGATTTGCCGTCCTACAATGAGCAGTTCTTC.